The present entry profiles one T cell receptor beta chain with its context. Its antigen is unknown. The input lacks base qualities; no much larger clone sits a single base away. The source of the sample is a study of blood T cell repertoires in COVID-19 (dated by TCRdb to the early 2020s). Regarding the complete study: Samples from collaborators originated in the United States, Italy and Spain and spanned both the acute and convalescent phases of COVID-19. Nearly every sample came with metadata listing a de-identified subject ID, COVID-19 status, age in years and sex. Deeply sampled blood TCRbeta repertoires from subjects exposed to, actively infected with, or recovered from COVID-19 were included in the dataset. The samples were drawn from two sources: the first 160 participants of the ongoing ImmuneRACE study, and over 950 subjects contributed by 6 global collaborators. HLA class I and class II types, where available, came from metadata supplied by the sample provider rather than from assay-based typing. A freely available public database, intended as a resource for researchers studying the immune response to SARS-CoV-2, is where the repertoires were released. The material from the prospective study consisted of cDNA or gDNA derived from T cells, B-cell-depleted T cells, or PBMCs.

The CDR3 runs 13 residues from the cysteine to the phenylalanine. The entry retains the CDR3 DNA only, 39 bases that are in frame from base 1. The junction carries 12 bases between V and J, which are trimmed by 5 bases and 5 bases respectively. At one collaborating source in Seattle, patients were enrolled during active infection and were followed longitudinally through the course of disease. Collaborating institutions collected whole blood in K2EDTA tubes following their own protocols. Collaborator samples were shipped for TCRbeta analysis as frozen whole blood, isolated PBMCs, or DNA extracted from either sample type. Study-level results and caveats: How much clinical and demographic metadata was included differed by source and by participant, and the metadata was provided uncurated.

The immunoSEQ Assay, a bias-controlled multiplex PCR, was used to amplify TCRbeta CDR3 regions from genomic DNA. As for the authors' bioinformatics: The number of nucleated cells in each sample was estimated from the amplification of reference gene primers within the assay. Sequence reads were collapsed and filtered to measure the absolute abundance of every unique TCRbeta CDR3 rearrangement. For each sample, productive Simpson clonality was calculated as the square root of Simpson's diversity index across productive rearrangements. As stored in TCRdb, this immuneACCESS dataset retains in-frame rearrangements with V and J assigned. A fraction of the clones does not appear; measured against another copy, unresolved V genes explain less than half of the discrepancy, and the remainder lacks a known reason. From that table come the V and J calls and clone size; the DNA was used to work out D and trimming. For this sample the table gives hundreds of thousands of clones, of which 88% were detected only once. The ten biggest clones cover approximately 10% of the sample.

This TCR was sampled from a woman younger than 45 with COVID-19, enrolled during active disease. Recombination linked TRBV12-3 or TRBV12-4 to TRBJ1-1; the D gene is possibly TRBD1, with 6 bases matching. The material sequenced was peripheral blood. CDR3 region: CASSRGAGTEAFF. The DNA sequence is TGTGCCAGCAGTCGGGGGGCAGGGACTGAAGCTTTCTTT.